This T cell receptor beta chain was captured in a study of blood T cell repertoires in COVID-19. Per the germline V gene, CDR1 is SGHDT and CDR2 is YYEEEE. Trimming cost V 2 bases and J 0 bases, with 8 bases left between them. This CDR3 is built from 14 residues. Assay: immunoSEQ multiplex PCR; the TCRdb copy retains only in-frame clones and omits some. The data contain some 370,000 clones, roughly 80% of them singletons. Which cohort a participant joined came from the clinical history participants gave. The chain has TRBV5-6 and TRBJ1-2; no reliable D call. The sequenced material came from PBMCs or T cells enriched from blood (not recorded which). The clonotype was recovered from a woman between 50 and 59 years old who had recovered from COVID-19. Here the CDR3 DNA reads TGTGCCAGCAGCTTACAGTCTCCTAACTATGGCTACACCTTC. It translates to CASSLQSPNYGYTF. Drawing the rest from reference TRBV5-6 and TRBJ1-2, the complete variable domain is DAGVTQSPTHLIKTRGQQVTLRCSPKSGHDTVSWYQQALGQGPQFIFQYYEEEERQRGNFPDRFSGHQFPNYSSELNVNALLLGDSALYLCASSLQSPNYGYTFGSGTRLTVV.